This TCR beta chain was found in a study of blood T cell repertoires in COVID-19. This study enrolled people aged about 18 to 100 from 20 to 25 US geographic areas. Participant-reported clinical history was the basis for cohort assignment. A case of COVID-19 had been met by exposed participants within 2 weeks before study entry. Trimming took off 2 bases at V and 6 bases at J, with 13 bases between the two ends. The V gene's germline CDR1 is KGHSH and CDR2 LQKENI. CDR3 length equals 15 residues. Study processing details: Reference gene primer amplification yielded estimated nucleated cell counts. Libraries were prepared by immunoSEQ multiplex PCR; TCRdb keeps only in-frame clonotypes and omits some of them. D and trimming come from the DNA, and the V and J calls and clone size come from that table. This sample has around 190,000 clones, with roughly 84% found just once.

The J gene is TRBJ1-4, the V gene TRBV18; a weak D match, TRBD1 (5 bases). Sequences were obtained from PBMCs or T cells enriched from blood (not recorded which). This TCR derives from a woman in her 30s who had been exposed to COVID-19. The CDR3 protein is CASSPNGGADEKLFF. The CDR3 DNA reads as TGTGCCAGCTCACCAAATGGCGGGGCTGATGAAAAACTGTTTTTT.